The 4 T cell receptor beta chains presented below share a single source sample, sequenced in a study of regulatory T cells in long-lasting Graves disease. Time point given: newly diagnosed GD, antithyroid drugs for less than 3 months. With RNA extracted from PBMCs as input, the TCR library was made. Through Arm-PCR of CDR3 regions and iRepertoire HTBI primers, TCR beta libraries were built. MiXCR was run by TCRdb on the multiplex PCR reads, yielding one entry per CDR3 protein. The sample contains 440,000 or so distinct CDR3 sequences, 15% to 20% of which appear only once. These data were also filed under a second study, of T cells in Graves' hyperthyroidism and ophthalmopathy.

The input for sequencing was peripheral blood mononuclear cells (PBMCs), taken at new diagnosis, from a patient treated with antithyroid drugs. These receptors were taken from a woman aged 25 to 39 with Graves disease.

This clonotype was found many times. The chain has TRBV13 and TRBJ2-7, with D hard to call. This CDR3 contains 14 residues. V shed 8 bases and J shed 0 bases, with 14 bases lying between them. Germline CDR1 reads PRHDT; CDR2 reads FYEKMQ (reference sequence). CDR3 in amino acids: CASSPRASSYEQYF. The CDR3 nucleotides are TGTGCCAGCTCACCTAGGGCGAGCTCCTACGAGCAGTACTTC.

About this clonotype: A read error may explain this, as a much larger clone is one base away. The rearrangement joins TRBV6-5 to TRBJ2-2, with D possibly being TRBD2 (7 bases). The germline V gene has CDR1 MNHEY and CDR2 SVGAGI. The CDR3 covers 14 residues. Written as DNA, the CDR3 is TGTGCCAGCAGTTCCTCGGGGGGCACCCGGGAGCTGTTTTTT. Protein product: CASSSSGGTRELFF.

This clonotype was seen ten or more times. The chain joins TRBV7-9 to TRBJ1-1; the D gene is possibly TRBD1 (6 bases). Germline V lookup: CDR1 SEHNR, CDR2 FQNEAQ (reference sequence). V shed 7 bases and J shed 6 bases, with 18 bases lying between them. This CDR3 is built from 14 residues. The CDR3 here is CASTPGAAEAEAFF. The CDR3 coding sequence is TGTGCCAGCACCCCAGGGGCCGCCGAGGCTGAAGCTTTCTTT.

This clonotype was seen ten or more times. The chain couples TRBV2 to TRBJ2-1; 9 positions agree with TRBD2. V dropped 7 bases and J dropped 12; count of bases not matched to a gene: 4. The CDR3 extends over 11 amino acids. Germline CDR1 is SNHLY and CDR2 is FYNNEI. CDR3 DNA sequence: TGTGCCAGCAATGGCGGGAGGGGGCAGTTCTTC. Translation gives CASNGGRGQFF.